This is a list of T cell receptor beta chains from one sample in a study of blood T cell repertoires in COVID-19. Libraries were prepared by immunoSEQ multiplex PCR; TCRdb keeps only in-frame clonotypes and omits some of them. The data show roughly 180,000 clones, around four fifths seen once. The sequenced material came from peripheral blood. The source of these receptors is a young woman with acute or convalescent COVID-19. The conserved cysteine and the conserved F or W are not part of the CDR3 here. Fields, in order: J gene, V gene, CDR3 protein.

TRBJ1-2,TRBV5-8,ASSLAQGTFYGYT
TRBJ1-2,TRBV6-4,ASSDEDILMTHGYT
TRBJ2-7,TRBV5-1,ASSFEGGLAFYEQY
TRBJ1-2,TRBV7-3,ASSLDPGRGYT
TRBJ1-6,TRBV28,ASSRRQGGNSPLH
TRBJ2-1,TRBV6-5,ASSPLGTGEQF
TRBJ2-5,TRBV5-1,ASSPGRLAGMGREETQY
TRBJ2-7,TRBV12-3/TRBV12-4,ASGTGDEQY
TRBJ1-5,TRBV7-2,ASSQGQGGGQPQH
TRBJ1-1,TRBV2,ASGRMNTEAF
TRBJ1-2,TRBV12-3/TRBV12-4,ASSLVQNYGYT
TRBJ1-2,TRBV6-4,ASSGGESYGYT
TRBJ2-4,TRBV5-1,ASRFAAGVGDIQY
TRBJ2-1,TRBV15,ATSRDRGLNEQF
TRBJ1-2,TRBV5-6,ASSRTELNNLFYGYT
TRBJ2-1,TRBV11-2,ASSFGLAGFNEQF
TRBJ1-2,TRBV7-2,ASSLGGKLTYGYT
TRBJ2-1,TRBV6-4,ASSETAGVGDEQF
TRBJ1-1,TRBV3-1/TRBV3-2,ASSQAGATEAF
TRBJ2-1,TRBV5-4,ASSLGLAGENNEQF
TRBJ2-1,TRBV11-2,ASSLSLAVLNEQF
TRBJ2-7,TRBV3-1/TRBV3-2,ASSSDGYEQY
TRBJ2-3,TRBV10-3,AISDGGNTDTQY
TRBJ2-3,TRBV11-1,ASSLKRGGRDTQY
TRBJ2-7,TRBV20-1,SAAGNYEQY
TRBJ2-7,TRBV13,ASSLGGRASYEQY
TRBJ2-1,TRBV29-1,SVDGGTASYNEQF
TRBJ2-1,TRBV27,ASSSRTSGRTSLYNEQF
TRBJ2-7,TRBV19,ASSTDGGSSYEQY
TRBJ1-1,TRBV27,ASSLSRGDTEKAF
TRBJ1-2,TRBV7-2,ASSSHRGPNYGYT
TRBJ2-5,TRBV14,ASSHPFWRETQY
TRBJ1-1,TRBV28,ASSRTGGGTEAF
TRBJ2-2,TRBV6-5,ASISGTNTGELF
TRBJ2-7,TRBV9,ASSRTTRGSYEQY
TRBJ1-5,TRBV23-1,ASSQSRTGNQPQH
TRBJ1-2,TRBV18,ASFFNRTGIWLYGYT
TRBJ2-7,TRBV7-9,ASSFGTGGREQY
TRBJ1-1,TRBV25-1,ASSEVAGRHSAF
TRBJ2-5,TRBV2,ASRPRGGRETQY
TRBJ1-1,TRBV29-1,SARDRINTEAF
TRBJ2-3,TRBV27,ASSLSQGLTDTQY
TRBJ2-5,TRBV5-5,ASNKAGQETQY
TRBJ1-1,TRBV19,ASGTQATTEAF
TRBJ1-5,TRBV4-3,ASSQEQGPWPQH
TRBJ2-5,TRBV5-6,ASSFGLALPSSPSMPPH
TRBJ1-4,TRBV4-3,ASSQDWRDSATNEKLF
TRBJ1-5,TRBV2,ASSLRESNQPQH
TRBJ2-3,TRBV28,ASSPGQGGGTQY
TRBJ1-5,TRBV2,ASSPTRVGNQPQH
TRBJ2-1,TRBV10-3,AISDYYDSQPRSYNEQF
TRBJ2-3,TRBV5-4,ASSPTGAGHSTDTQY
TRBJ1-1,TRBV5-1,ASSLAVQGGTRTEAF
TRBJ1-1,TRBV4-3,ASSQDEGPSTEAF
TRBJ1-4,TRBV18,ASSPWGREEKLF